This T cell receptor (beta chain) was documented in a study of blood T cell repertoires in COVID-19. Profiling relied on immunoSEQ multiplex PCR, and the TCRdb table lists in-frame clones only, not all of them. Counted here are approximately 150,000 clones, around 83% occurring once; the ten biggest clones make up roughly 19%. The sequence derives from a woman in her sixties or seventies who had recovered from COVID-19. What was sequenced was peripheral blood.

The CDR3 DNA is TGTGCCAGCAGTGAAAGGGACAGGGAAACTGAAGCTTTCTTT. It is translated as CASSERDRETEAFF. This chain uses TRBV2 with TRBJ1-1; TRBD1 matches 9 bases. The length of the CDR3 is 14 residues. Germline V lookup: CDR1 SNHLY, CDR2 FYNNEI. With 2 bases clipped from V and 5 bases from J, the junction kept 3 bases outside the gene matches.